This is a list of T cell receptor beta chains from one sample in a study of control samples from healthy donors and cancer patients. Measured with immunoSEQ multiplex PCR; TCRdb has only the in-frame clones, and not every one. The table has 65,000 to 90,000 clones, roughly 89% seen once. The sequenced material came from PBMCs. Receptors originate from a woman in her fifties or sixties with colorectal cancer. Both conserved end residues are part of each CDR3. Fields, in order: CDR3 length, clone size, D gene, J gene, V gene, CDR3 DNA, CDR3 protein. D genes are given only for firm matches. Clone size appears in some rows only: once, few, many, or a class for an expanded clone.

>13|NA|NA|TRBJ1-2|TRBV29-1
TGCAGCGTTGTGACCAACGGTGGCTATGGCTACACCTTC
CSVVTNGGYGYTF
>13|NA|NA|TRBJ2-2|TRBV3-1/TRBV3-2
TGTGCCAGCAGCCAGAGGGGGGACGGGGAGCTGTTTTTT
CASSQRGDGELFF
>12|NA|TRBD1|TRBJ2-1|TRBV10-3
TGTGCCACCAGACAGGGGGCGACTGAGCAGTTCTTC
CATRQGATEQFF
>16|NA|NA|TRBJ2-5|TRBV24-1
TGTGCCACCAGTGATTTCAGAGGGGCAGATCAAGAGACCCAGTACTTC
CATSDFRGADQETQYF
>15|NA|TRBD1|TRBJ1-2|TRBV6-5
TGTGCCAGCAGTTTCATACAGGGGGCGAACTATGGCTACACCTTC
CASSFIQGANYGYTF
>15|NA|NA|TRBJ2-1|TRBV5-1
TGCGCCAGCAGCTTGGTGTCAGGATACGACAATGAGCAGTTCTTC
CASSLVSGYDNEQFF
>11|NA|NA|TRBJ1-2|TRBV29-1
TGCAGCGTTGTTGCAGGGCGGGGCTACACCTTC
CSVVAGRGYTF
>14|NA|NA|TRBJ2-5|TRBV11-1
TGTGCCAGCAGCTTAGCCGGCATGCAAGAGACCCAGTACTTC
CASSLAGMQETQYF
>14|NA|NA|TRBJ2-2|TRBV6-5
TGTGCCAGCACTGGCCTCCGTAACACCGGGGAGCTGTTTTTT
CASTGLRNTGELFF
>15|NA|NA|TRBJ2-2|TRBV27
TGTGCCAGCAGTCTGAGGAATGGGCACACCGGGGAGCTGTTTTTT
CASSLRNGHTGELFF
>15|NA|NA|TRBJ2-1|TRBV15
TGTGCCACCAGCAGAGATCACGGAGGGTACAATGAGCAGTTCTTC
CATSRDHGGYNEQFF
>13|once|NA|TRBJ1-2|TRBV12-3/TRBV12-4
TGTGCCAGCAGCACTACAGGGTTCTATGGCTACACCTTC
CASSTTGFYGYTF
>17|NA|NA|TRBJ1-1|TRBV18
TGTGCCAGCTCACCACCTCAGGGGAAAGGGGGTAACACTGAAGCTTTCTTT
CASSPPQGKGGNTEAFF
>15|NA|NA|TRBJ2-2|TRBV24-1
TGTGCCACCAGTGATTTTGGGTTCAACACCGGGGAGCTGTTTTTT
CATSDFGFNTGELFF
>14|NA|NA|TRBJ2-3|TRBV10-2
TGCGCCAGCAGTGAGGGCAGGCAAACAGATACGCAGTATTTT
CASSEGRQTDTQYF
>15|NA|NA|TRBJ2-2|TRBV21-1
TGTGCCAGCAAGGGACTAGCGGCAAACGGTGGGGAGCTGTTTTTT
CASKGLAANGGELFF
>16|NA|TRBD2|TRBJ2-5|TRBV4-1
TGCGCCAGCAGCCAACCAACTAGCGGACCCCAAGAGACCCAGTACTTC
CASSQPTSGPQETQYF
>16|NA|NA|TRBJ2-1|TRBV21-1
TGTGCCAGCAGCAAACATTGGGGATGGGTCTACAATGAGCAGTTCTTC
CASSKHWGWVYNEQFF
>13|once|TRBD1|TRBJ1-2|TRBV30
TGTGCCCAAAACCGGGACAGGCCCTATGGCTACACCTTC
CAQNRDRPYGYTF
>15|NA|TRBD1|TRBJ2-5|TRBV7-2
TGTGCCAGCAGCTCCCCCAGGGGGTCGGGGGAGACCCAGTACTTC
CASSSPRGSGETQYF
>15|once|NA|TRBJ2-5|TRBV14
TGTGCCAGCAGCCAAGACTCAACGTACCAAGAGACCCAGTACTTC
CASSQDSTYQETQYF
>14|once|TRBD1|TRBJ1-2|TRBV9
TGTGCCAGCAGTCGAACAGGGGGCTATATTGGCTACACCTTC
CASSRTGGYIGYTF
>15|NA|NA|TRBJ2-6|TRBV6-2/TRBV6-3
TGTGCCAGCAGCCTAGGGTCCTCTGGGGCCAACGTCCTGACTTTC
CASSLGSSGANVLTF
>14|NA|NA|TRBJ2-6|TRBV6-4
TGTGCCAGCAGTGAAGGGGAAGGGGCCAACGTCCTGACTTTC
CASSEGEGANVLTF
>11|NA|TRBD1|TRBJ1-2|TRBV5-1
TGCGCCAGCAGCCCAGGACAGGTTTACACCTTC
CASSPGQVYTF
>14|NA|TRBD1|TRBJ2-1|TRBV6-5
TGTGCCAGCAGTTCCAGGGGGCCCTACAATGAGCAGTTCTTC
CASSSRGPYNEQFF
>16|NA|NA|TRBJ1-4|TRBV19
TGTGCCAGTAGTATGGGGCAGGGTGGTTTCAATGAAAAACTGTTTTTT
CASSMGQGGFNEKLFF
>16|NA|TRBD2|TRBJ2-5|TRBV4-1
TGCGCCAGCAGCCAGACAATAGCGGGGCGGGGAGAGACCCAGTACTTC
CASSQTIAGRGETQYF
>15|NA|TRBD2|TRBJ2-3|TRBV4-3
TGCGCCAGCAGCCAAGACCTATCCGGGGGGGATACGCAGTATTTT
CASSQDLSGGDTQYF